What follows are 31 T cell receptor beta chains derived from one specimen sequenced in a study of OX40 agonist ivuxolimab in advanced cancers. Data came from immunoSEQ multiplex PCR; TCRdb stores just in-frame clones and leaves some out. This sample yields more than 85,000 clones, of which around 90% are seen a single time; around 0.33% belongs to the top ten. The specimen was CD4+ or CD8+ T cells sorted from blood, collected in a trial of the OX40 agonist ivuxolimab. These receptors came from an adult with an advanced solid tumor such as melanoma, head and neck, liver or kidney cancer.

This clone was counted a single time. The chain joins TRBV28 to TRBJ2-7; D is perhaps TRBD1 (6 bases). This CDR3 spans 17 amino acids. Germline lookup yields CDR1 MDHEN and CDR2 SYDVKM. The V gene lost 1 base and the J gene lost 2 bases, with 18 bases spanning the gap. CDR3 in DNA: TGTGCCAGCAGTTTATATCCCACAGGGACCTACGCCTACGAGCAGTACTTC. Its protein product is CASSLYPTGTYAYEQYF. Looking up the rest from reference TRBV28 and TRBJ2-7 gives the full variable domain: DVKVTQSSRYLVKRTGEKVFLECVQDMDHENMFWYRQDPGLGLRLIYFSYDVKMKEKGDIPEGYSVSREKKERFSLILESASTNQTSMYLCASSLYPTGTYAYEQYFGPGTRLTVT.

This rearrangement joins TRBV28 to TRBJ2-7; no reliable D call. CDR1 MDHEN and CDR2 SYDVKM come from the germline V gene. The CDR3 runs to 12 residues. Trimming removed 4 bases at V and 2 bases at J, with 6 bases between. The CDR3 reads CASSSPAYEQYF. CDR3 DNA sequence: TGTGCCAGCAGTTCCCCCGCCTACGAGCAGTACTTC.

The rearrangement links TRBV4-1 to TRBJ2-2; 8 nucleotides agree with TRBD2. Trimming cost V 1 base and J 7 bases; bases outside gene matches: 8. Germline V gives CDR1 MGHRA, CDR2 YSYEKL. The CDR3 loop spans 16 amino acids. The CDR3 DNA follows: TGCGCCAGCAGCCAAGTGGGCGGGAGGTCCGGCGGGGAGCTGTTTTTT. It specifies CASSQVGGRSGGELFF.

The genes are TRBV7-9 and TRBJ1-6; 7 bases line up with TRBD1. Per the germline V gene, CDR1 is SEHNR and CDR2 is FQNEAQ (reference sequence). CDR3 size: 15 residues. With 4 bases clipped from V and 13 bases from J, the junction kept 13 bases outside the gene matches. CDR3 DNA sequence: TGTGCCAGCAGCTCCTCAGGGGGTGGCGTGGGTCCCCTCCACTTT. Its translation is CASSSSGGGVGPLHF. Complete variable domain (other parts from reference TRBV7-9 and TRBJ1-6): DTGVSQNPRHKITKRGQNVTFRCDPISEHNRLYWYRQTLGQGPEFLTYFQNEAQLEKSRLLSDRFSAERPKGSFSTLEIQRTEQGDSAMYLCASSSSGGGVGPLHFGNGTRLTVT.

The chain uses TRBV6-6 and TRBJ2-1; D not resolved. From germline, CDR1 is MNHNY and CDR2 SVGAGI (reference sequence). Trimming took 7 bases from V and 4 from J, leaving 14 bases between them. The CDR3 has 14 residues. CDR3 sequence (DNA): TGTGCCAGCAATCCTCTCGGCAGTTACAATGAGCAGTTCTTC. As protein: CASNPLGSYNEQFF.

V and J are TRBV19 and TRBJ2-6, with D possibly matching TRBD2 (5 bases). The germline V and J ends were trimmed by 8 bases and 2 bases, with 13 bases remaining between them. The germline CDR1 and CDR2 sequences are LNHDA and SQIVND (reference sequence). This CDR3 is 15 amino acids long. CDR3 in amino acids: CASARSEAGANVLTF. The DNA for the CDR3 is TGTGCCAGTGCCCGCTCGGAGGCTGGGGCCAACGTCCTGACTTTC.

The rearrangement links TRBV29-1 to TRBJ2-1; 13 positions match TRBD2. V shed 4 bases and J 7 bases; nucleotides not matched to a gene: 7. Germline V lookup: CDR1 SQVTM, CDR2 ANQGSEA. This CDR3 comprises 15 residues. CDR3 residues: CSVGGLAGVENEQFF. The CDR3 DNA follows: TGCAGCGTTGGAGGACTAGCGGGAGTGGAAAATGAGCAGTTCTTC.

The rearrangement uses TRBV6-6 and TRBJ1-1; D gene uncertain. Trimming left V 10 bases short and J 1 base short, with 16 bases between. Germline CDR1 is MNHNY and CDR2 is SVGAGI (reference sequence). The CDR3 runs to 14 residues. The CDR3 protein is CATVWATRNTEAFF. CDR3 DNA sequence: TGTGCCACCGTTTGGGCAACAAGGAACACTGAAGCTTTCTTT.

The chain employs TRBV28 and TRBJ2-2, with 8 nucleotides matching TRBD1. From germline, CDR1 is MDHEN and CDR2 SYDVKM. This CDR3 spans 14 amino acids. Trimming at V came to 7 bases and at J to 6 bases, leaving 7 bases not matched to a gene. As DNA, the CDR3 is TGTGCCAGCACCTCGGCACAGGGGGCCGGGGAGCTGTTTTTT. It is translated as CASTSAQGAGELFF.

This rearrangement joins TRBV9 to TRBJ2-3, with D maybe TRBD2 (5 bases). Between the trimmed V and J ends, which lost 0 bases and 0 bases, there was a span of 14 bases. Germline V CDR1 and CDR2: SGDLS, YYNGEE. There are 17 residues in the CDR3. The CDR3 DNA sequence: TGTGCCAGCAGCGTAGGGGGTGCGGGTTCTAGCACAGATACGCAGTATTTT. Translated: CASSVGGAGSSTDTQYF.

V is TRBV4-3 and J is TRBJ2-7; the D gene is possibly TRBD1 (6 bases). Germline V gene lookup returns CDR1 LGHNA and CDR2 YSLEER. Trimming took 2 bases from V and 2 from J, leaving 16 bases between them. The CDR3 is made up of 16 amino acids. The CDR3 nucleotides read TGCGCCAGCAGCCAAACCGCCCGACAGGCTACCTACGAGCAGTACTTC. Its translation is CASSQTARQATYEQYF.

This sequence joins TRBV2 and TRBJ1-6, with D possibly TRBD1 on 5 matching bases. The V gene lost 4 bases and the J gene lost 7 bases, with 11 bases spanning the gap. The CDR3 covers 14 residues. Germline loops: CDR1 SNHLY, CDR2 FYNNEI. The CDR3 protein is CASSGGRANSPLHF. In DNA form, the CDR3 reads TGTGCCAGCAGTGGTGGCAGGGCCAATTCACCCCTCCACTTT.

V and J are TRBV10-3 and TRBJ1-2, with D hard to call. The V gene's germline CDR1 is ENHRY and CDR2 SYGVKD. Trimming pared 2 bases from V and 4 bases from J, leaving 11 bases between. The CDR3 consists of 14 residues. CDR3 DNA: TGTGCCATCAGTGAGGGGGAGAGTCTCTATGGCTACACCTTC. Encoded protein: CAISEGESLYGYTF.

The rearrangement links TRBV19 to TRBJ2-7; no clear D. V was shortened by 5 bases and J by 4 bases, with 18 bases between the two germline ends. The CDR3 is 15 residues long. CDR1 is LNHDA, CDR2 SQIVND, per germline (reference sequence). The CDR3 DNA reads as TGTGCCAGTAGTGTAAGTACAGCTACCATATACGAGCAGTACTTC. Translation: CASSVSTATIYEQYF.

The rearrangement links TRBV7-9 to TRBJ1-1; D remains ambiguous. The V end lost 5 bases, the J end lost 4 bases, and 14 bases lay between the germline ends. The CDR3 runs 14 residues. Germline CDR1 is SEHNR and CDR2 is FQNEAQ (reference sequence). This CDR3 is CASSPLGASTEAFF. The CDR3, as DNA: TGTGCCAGCAGCCCCCTTGGTGCGAGCACTGAAGCTTTCTTT.

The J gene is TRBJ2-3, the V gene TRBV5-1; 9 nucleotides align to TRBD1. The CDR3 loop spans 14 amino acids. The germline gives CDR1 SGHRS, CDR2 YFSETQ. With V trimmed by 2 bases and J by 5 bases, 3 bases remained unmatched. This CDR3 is CASSLGTGLDTQYF. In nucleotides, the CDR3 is TGCGCCAGCAGCTTAGGGACAGGGCTAGATACGCAGTATTTT.

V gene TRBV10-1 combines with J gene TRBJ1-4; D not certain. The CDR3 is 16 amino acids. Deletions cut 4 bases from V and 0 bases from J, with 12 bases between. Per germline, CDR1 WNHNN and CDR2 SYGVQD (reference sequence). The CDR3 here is CASSVERQATNEKLFF. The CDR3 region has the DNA TGCGCCAGCAGTGTCGAGCGCCAAGCAACTAATGAAAAACTGTTTTTT.

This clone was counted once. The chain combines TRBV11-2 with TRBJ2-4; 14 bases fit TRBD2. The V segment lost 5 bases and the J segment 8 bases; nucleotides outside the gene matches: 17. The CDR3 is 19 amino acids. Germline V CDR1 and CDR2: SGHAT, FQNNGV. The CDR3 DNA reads TGTGCCAGCAGCGCTGGGGCCCGACTAGCGGGAGGGCCGCGGGACATTCAGTACTTC. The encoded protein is CASSAGARLAGGPRDIQYF.

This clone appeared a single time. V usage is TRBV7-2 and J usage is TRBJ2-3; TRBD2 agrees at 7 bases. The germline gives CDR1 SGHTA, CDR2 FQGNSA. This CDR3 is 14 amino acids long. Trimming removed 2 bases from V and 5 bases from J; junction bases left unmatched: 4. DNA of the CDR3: TGTGCCAGCAGCTTAATCGGGGGGTTAGATACGCAGTATTTT. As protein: CASSLIGGLDTQYF.

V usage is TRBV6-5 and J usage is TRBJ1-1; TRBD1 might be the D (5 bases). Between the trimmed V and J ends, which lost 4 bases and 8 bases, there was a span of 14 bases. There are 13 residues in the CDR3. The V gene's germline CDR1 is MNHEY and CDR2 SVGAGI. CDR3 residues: CASSWTHRDEAFF. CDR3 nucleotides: TGTGCCAGCAGTTGGACGCATCGGGACGAAGCTTTCTTT.

The CDR3 sequence is CASSMARGKYEQYF. CDR3 coding DNA: TGTGCCAGCAGCATGGCCAGGGGGAAGTACGAGCAGTACTTC. V is TRBV6-5 and J is TRBJ2-7, with TRBD1 identical over 7 bases. Losses at the gene ends were 6 bases for V and 4 bases for J; bases not matched to a gene: 9. This CDR3 has 14 amino acids. Germline V lookup: CDR1 MNHEY, CDR2 SVGAGI.

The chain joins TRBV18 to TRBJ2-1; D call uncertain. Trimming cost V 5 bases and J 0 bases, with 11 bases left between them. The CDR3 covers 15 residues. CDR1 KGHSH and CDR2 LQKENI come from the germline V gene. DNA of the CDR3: TGTGCCAGCTCAGCTAGTCTTGCCTCCTACAATGAGCAGTTCTTC. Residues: CASSASLASYNEQFF. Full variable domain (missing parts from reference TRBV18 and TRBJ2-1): NAGVMQNPRHLVRRRGQEARLRCSPMKGHSHVYWYRQLPEEGLKFMVYLQKENIIDESGMPKERFSAEFPKEGPSILRIQQVVRGDSAAYFCASSASLASYNEQFFGPGTRLTVL.

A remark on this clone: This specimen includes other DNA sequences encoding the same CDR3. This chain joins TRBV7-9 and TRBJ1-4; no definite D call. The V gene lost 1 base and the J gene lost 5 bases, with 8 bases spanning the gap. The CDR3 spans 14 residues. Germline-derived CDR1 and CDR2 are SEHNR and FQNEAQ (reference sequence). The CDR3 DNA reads TGTGCCAGCAGCTTAGGCGGATCCAATGAAAAACTGTTTTTT. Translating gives CASSLGGSNEKLFF. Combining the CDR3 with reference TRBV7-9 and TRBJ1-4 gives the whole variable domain DTGVSQNPRHKITKRGQNVTFRCDPISEHNRLYWYRQTLGQGPEFLTYFQNEAQLEKSRLLSDRFSAERPKGSFSTLEIQRTEQGDSAMYLCASSLGGSNEKLFFGSGTQLSVL.

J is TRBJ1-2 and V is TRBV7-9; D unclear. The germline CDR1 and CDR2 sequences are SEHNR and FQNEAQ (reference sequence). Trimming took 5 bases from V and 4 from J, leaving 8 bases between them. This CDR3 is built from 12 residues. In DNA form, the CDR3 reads TGTGCCAGCAGCCACCGGGTCTATGGCTACACCTTC. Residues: CASSHRVYGYTF.

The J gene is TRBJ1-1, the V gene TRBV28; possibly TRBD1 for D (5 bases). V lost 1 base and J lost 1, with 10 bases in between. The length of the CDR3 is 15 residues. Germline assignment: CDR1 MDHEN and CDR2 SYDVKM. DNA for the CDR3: TGTGCCAGCAGTTTATTCGCAGGGCAGAACACTGAAGCTTTCTTT. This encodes CASSLFAGQNTEAFF.

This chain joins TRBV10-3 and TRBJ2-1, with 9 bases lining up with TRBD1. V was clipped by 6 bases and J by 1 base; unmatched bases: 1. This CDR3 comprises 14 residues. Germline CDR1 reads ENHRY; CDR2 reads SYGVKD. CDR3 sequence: CAIRTGGSYNEQFF. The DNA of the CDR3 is TGTGCCATCAGGACAGGGGGTTCCTACAATGAGCAGTTCTTC.

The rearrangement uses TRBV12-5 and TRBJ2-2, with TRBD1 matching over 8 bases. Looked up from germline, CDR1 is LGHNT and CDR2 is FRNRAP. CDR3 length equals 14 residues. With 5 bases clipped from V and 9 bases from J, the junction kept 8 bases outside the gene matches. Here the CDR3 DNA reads TGTGCTAGTGGTCAAGGGACAGGATCCCGGGAGCTGTTTTTT. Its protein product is CASGQGTGSRELFF.

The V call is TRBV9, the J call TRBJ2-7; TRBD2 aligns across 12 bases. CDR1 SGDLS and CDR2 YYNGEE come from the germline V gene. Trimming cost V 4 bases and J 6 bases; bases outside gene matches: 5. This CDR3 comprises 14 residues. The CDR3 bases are TGTGCCAGCAGCTCAGGACTAGCGGGGCCCGAGCAGTACTTC. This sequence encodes CASSSGLAGPEQYF.

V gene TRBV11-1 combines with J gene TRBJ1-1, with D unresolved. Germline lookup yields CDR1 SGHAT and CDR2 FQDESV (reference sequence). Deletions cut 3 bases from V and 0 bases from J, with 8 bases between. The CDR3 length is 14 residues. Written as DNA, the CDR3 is TGTGCCAGCAGCTTCTCCTACATGAACACTGAAGCTTTCTTT. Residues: CASSFSYMNTEAFF. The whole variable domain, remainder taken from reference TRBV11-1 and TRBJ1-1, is EAEVAQSPRYKITEKSQAVAFWCDPISGHATLYWYRQILGQGPELLVQFQDESVVDDSQLPKDRFSAERLKGVDSTLKIQPAELGDSAMYLCASSFSYMNTEAFFGQGTRLTVV.

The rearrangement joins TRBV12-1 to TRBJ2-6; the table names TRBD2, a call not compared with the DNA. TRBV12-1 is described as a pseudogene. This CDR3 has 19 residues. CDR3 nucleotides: TGTGCCAGCAGCAGACCATTGACTAGCGGGGGCTCTGGGGCCAACGTCCTGACTTTC. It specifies CASSRPLTSGGSGANVLTF.

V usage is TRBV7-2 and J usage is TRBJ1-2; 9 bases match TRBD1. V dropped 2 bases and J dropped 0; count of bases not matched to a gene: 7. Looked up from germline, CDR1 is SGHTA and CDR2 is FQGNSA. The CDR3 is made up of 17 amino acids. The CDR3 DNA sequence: TGTGCCAGCAGCTTAACACCCCGACAGGGGGCTAACTATGGCTACACCTTC. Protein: CASSLTPRQGANYGYTF.